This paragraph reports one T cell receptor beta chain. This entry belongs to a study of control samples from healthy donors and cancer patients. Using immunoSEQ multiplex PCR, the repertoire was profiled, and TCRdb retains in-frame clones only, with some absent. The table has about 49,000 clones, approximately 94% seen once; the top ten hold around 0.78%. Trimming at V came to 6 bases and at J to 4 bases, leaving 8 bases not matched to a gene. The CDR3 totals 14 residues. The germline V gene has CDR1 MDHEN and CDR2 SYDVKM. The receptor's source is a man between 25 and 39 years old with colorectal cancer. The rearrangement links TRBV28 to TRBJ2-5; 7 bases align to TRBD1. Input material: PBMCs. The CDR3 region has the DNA TGTGCCAGCAGCCTGACAGGGCAGGGAGAGACCCAGTACTTC. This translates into CASSLTGQGETQYF.